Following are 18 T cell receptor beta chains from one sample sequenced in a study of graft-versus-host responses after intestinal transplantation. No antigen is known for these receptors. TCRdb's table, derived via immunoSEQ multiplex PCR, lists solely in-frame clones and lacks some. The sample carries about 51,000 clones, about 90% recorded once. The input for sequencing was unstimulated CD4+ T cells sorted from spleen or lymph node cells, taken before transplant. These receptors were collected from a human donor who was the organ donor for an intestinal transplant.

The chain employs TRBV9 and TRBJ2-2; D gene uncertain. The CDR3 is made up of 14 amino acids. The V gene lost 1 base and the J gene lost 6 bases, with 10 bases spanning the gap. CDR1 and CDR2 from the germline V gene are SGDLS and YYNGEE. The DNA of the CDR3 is TGTGCCAGCAGCGTATCAGCGAAGGCCGGGGAGCTGTTTTTT. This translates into CASSVSAKAGELFF.

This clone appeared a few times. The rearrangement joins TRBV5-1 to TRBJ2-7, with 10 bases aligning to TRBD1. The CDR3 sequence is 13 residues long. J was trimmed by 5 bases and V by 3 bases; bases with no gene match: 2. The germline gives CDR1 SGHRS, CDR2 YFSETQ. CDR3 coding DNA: TGCGCCAGCAGCTGGGACAGGGGTGACGAGCAGTACTTC. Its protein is CASSWDRGDEQYF.

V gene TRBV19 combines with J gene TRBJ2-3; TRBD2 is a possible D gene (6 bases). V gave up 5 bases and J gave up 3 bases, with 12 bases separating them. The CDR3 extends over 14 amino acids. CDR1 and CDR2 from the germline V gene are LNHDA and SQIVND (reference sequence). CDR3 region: CASSEPGATDTQYF. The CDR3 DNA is TGTGCCAGTAGTGAACCGGGAGCGACAGATACGCAGTATTTT.

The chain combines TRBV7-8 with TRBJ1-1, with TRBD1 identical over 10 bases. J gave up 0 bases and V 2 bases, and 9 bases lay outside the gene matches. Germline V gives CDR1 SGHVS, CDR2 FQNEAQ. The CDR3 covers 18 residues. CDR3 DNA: TGTGCCAGCAGCTTAACAAGTGGGACAGGGGCGATGAACACTGAAGCTTTCTTT. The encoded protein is CASSLTSGTGAMNTEAFF.

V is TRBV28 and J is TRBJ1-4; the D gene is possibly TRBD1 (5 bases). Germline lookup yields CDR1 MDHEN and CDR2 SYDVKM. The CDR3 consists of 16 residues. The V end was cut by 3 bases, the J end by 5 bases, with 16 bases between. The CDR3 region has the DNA TGTGCCAGCAGTTTCCAAGGGGAGGTCCTAAATGAAAAACTGTTTTTT. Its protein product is CASSFQGEVLNEKLFF.

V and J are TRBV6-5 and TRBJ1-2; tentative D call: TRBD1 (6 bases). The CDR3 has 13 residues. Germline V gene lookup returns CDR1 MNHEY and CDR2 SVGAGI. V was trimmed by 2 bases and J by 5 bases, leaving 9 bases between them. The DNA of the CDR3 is TGTGCCAGCAGTTACGACGGACAGTATGGCTACACCTTC. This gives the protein CASSYDGQYGYTF.

This CDR3 is CASSSPRGAEAFF. The CDR3 nucleotides are TGCGCCAGCAGCTCCCCACGGGGGGCTGAAGCTTTCTTT. The J gene is TRBJ1-1, the V gene TRBV5-1; the D gene is possibly TRBD1 (5 bases). Germline CDR1 and CDR2: SGHRS and YFSETQ. V lost 3 bases and J lost 6, with 12 bases in between. CDR3 length equals 13 residues.

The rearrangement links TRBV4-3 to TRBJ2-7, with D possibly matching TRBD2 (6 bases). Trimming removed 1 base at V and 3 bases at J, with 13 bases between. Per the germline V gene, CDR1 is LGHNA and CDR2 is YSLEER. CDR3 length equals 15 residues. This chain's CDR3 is CASSQGRADVYEQYF. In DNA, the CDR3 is TGCGCCAGCAGCCAAGGGAGGGCGGATGTCTACGAGCAGTACTTC.

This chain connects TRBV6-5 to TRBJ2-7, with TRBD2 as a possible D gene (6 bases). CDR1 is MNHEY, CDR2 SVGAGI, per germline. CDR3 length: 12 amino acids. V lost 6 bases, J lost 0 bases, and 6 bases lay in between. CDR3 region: CASRGGSYEQYF. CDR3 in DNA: TGTGCCAGCAGGGGGGGCTCCTACGAGCAGTACTTC.

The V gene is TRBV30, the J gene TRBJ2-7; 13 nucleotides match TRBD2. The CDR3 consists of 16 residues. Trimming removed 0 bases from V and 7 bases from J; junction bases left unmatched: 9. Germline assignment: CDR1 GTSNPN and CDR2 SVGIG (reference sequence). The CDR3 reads CAWSVPTGLAGVEQYF. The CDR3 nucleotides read TGTGCCTGGAGTGTACCCACAGGACTAGCGGGAGTGGAGCAGTACTTC.

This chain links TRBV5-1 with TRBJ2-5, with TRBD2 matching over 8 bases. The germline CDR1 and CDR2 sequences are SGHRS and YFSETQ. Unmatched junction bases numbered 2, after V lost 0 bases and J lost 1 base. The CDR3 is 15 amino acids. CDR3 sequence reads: CASSLGGLAQETQYF. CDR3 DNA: TGCGCCAGCAGCTTGGGAGGACTAGCCCAAGAGACCCAGTACTTC. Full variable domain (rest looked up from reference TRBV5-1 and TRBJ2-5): KAGVTQTPRYLIKTRGQQVTLSCSPISGHRSVSWYQQTPGQGLQFLFEYFSETQRNKGNFPGRFSGRQFSNSRSEMNVSTLELGDSALYLCASSLGGLAQETQYFGPGTRLLVL.

DNA for the CDR3: TGTGCCAGCAGTACTCGGGATACGCAGTATTTT. This encodes CASSTRDTQYF. The chain links TRBV28 to TRBJ2-3; D ambiguous. The germline CDR1 and CDR2 sequences are MDHEN and SYDVKM. This CDR3 is 11 amino acids long. The V end lost 5 bases, the J end lost 6 bases, and 6 bases lay between the germline ends.

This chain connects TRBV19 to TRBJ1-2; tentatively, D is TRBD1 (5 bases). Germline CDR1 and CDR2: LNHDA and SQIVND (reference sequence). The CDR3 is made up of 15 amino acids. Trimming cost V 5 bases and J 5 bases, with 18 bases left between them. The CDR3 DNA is TGTGCCAGTAGTCCAACCGGGACTGTTAATTATGGCTACACCTTC. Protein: CASSPTGTVNYGYTF.

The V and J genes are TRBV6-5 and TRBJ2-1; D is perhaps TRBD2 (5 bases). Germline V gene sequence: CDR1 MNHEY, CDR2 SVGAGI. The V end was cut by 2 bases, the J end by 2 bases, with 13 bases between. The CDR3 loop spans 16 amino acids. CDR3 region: CASSYTTGIAYNEQFF. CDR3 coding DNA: TGTGCCAGCAGTTACACGACGGGGATCGCCTACAATGAGCAGTTCTTC.

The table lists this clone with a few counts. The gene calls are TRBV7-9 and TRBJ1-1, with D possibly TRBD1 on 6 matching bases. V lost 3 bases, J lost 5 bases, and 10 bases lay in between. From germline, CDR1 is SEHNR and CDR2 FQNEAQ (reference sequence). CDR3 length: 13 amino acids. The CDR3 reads CASSFGGRTEAFF. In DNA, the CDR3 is TGTGCCAGCAGCTTCGGGGGGCGAACTGAAGCTTTCTTT.

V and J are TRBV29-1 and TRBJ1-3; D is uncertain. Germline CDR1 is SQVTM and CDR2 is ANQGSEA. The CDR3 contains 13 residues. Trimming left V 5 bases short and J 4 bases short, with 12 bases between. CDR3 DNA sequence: TGCAGCGTTCCCAGTATCGTGGGAAACACCATATATTTT. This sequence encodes CSVPSIVGNTIYF.

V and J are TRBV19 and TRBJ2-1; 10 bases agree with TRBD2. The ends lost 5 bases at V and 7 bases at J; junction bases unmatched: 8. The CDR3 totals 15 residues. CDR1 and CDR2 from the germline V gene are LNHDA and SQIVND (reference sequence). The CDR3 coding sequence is TGTGCCAGTAGTCTAGCGGGAGTAGGCTTTAATGAGCAGTTCTTC. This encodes CASSLAGVGFNEQFF.

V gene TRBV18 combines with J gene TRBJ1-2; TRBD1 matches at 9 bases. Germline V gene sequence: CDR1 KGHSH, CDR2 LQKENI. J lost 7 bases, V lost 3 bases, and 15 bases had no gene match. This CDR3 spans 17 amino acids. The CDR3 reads CASSPGQGVLWSSGYTF. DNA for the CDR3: TGTGCCAGCTCACCGGGACAGGGCGTACTGTGGAGTAGTGGCTACACCTTC.